This T cell receptor (beta chain) was retrieved from a study of T cell repertoires and Cas9 in healthy adults. Study summary: Characterization of SpCas9-reactive CD4 and CD8 T cells covered multi-effector potency, cytotoxicity and lineage. General study results and limits: SpCas9-reactive effector T cells were reportedly restrained in vitro by SpCas9-reactive regulatory T cells.

The germline V and J ends were trimmed by 6 bases and 6 bases, with 14 bases remaining between them. The CDR3 sequence is 13 residues long. Per germline, CDR1 MNHEY and CDR2 SMNVEV (reference sequence). TCRdb keeps only in-frame clones here, not all; method: immunoSEQ multiplex PCR. The sample includes 20,000 to 25,000 clones, more than 90% of them seen just once. With regard to this clone: The antigen remains undetermined.

Sequenced sample: CD4+ effector T cells (CD127+, CD25-, CD137-, CD154-) from PBMCs; culture status not recorded. This chain uses TRBV27 with TRBJ1-1; D gene unclear. The clonotype comes from a human donor in good health. The CDR3 loop is CASRVHYTSEAFF. CDR3 DNA: TGTGCCAGCAGAGTCCATTATACCTCTGAAGCTTTCTTT.